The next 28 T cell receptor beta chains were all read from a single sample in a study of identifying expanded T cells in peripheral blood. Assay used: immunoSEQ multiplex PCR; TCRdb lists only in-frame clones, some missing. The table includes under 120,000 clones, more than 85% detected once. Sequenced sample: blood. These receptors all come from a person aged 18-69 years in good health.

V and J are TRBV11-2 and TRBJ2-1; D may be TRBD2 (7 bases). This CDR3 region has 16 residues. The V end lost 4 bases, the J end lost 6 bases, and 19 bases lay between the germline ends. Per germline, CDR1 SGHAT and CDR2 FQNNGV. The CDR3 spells CASSSSRGGPGNEQFF. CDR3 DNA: TGTGCCAGCAGCTCCTCCCGCGGGGGCCCCGGCAATGAGCAGTTCTTC.

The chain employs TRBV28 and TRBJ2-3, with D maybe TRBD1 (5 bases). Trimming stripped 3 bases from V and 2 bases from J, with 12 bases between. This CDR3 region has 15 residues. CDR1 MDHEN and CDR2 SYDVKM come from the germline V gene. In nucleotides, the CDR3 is TGTGCCAGCAGTTTTACCTGGGGCTTCACAGATACGCAGTATTTT. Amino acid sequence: CASSFTWGFTDTQYF.

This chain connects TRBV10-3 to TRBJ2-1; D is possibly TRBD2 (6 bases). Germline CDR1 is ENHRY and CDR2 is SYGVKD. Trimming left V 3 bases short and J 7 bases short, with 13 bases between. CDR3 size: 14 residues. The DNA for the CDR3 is TGTGCCATCAGTGACTCCCCGGGGGAGAATGAGCAGTTCTTC. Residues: CAISDSPGENEQFF.

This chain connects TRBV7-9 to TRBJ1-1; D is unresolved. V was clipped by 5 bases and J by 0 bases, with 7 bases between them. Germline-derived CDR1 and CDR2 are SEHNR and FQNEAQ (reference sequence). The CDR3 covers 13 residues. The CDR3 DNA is TGTGCCAGCAGCAGTATATTGAACACTGAAGCTTTCTTT. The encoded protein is CASSSILNTEAFF. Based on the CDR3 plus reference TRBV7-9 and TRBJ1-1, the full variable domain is DTGVSQNPRHKITKRGQNVTFRCDPISEHNRLYWYRQTLGQGPEFLTYFQNEAQLEKSRLLSDRFSAERPKGSFSTLEIQRTEQGDSAMYLCASSSILNTEAFFGQGTRLTVV.

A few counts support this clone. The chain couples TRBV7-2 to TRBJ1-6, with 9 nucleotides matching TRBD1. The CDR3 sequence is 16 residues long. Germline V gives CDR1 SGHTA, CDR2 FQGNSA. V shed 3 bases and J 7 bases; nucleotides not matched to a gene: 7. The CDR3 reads CASSFSLGQGNSPLHF. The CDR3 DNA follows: TGTGCCAGCAGCTTTAGCCTGGGACAGGGCAATTCACCCCTCCACTTT.

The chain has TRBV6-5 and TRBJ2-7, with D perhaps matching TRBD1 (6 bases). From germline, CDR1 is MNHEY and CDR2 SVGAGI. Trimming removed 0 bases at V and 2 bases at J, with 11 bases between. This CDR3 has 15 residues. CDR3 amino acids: CASSYSVAGAYEQYF. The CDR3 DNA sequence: TGTGCCAGCAGTTACTCGGTGGCAGGGGCCTACGAGCAGTACTTC.

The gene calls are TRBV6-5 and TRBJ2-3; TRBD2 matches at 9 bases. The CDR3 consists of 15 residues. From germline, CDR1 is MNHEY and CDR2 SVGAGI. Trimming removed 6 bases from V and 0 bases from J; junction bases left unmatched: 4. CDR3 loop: CASSPGLASTDTQYF. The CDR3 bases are TGTGCCAGCAGCCCAGGACTAGCGAGCACAGATACGCAGTATTTT.

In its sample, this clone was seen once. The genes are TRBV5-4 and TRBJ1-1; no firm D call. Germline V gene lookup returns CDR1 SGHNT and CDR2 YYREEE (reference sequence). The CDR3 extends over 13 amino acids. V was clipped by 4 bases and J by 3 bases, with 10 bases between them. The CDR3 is CASSPTADTEAFF. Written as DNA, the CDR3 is TGTGCCAGCAGCCCCACCGCGGACACTGAAGCTTTCTTT.

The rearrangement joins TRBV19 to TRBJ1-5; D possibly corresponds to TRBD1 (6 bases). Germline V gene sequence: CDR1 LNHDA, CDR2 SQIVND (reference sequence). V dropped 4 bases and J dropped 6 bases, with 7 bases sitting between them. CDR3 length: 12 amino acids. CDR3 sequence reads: CASSKQGQPQHF. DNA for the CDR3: TGTGCCAGTAGTAAACAGGGTCAGCCCCAGCATTTT.

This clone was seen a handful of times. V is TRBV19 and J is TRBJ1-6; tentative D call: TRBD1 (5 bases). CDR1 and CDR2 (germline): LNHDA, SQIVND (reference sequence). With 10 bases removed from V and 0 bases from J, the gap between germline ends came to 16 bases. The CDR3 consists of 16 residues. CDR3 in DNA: TGTGCCACCCGAGGGACTCAGAGCTCCTATAATTCACCCCTCCACTTT. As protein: CATRGTQSSYNSPLHF.

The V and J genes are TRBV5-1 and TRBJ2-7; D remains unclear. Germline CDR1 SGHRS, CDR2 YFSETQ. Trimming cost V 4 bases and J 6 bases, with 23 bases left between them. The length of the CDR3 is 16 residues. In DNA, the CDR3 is TGCGCCAGCAGCCTGGCTCGGCGGTCGGAGCTGGGCGAGCAGTACTTC. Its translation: CASSLARRSELGEQYF.

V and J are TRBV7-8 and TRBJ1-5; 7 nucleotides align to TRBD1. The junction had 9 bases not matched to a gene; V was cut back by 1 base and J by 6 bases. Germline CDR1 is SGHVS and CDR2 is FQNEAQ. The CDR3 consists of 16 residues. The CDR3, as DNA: TGTGCCAGCAGCTTAGGGTTTGCAGGGGGGACTCAGCCCCAGCATTTT. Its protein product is CASSLGFAGGTQPQHF.

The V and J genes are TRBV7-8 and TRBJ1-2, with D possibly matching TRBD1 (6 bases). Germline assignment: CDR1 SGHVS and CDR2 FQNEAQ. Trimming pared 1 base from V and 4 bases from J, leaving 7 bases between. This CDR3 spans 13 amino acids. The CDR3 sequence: CASSLGGLYGYTF. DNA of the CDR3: TGTGCCAGCAGCTTAGGGGGGCTCTATGGCTACACCTTC.

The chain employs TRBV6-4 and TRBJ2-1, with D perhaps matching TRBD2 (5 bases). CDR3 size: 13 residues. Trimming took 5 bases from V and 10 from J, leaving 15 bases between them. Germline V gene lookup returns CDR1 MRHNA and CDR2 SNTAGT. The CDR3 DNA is TGTGCCAGCAGTTCCTACCCCGGGGTCGAGCAGTTCTTC. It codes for CASSSYPGVEQFF.

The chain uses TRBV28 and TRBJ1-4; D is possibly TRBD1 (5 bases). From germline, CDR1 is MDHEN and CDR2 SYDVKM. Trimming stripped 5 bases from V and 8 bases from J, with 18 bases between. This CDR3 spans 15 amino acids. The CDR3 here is CASSRFRVSVEKLFF. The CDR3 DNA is TGTGCCAGCAGTAGATTCAGGGTATCTGTCGAAAAACTGTTTTTT.

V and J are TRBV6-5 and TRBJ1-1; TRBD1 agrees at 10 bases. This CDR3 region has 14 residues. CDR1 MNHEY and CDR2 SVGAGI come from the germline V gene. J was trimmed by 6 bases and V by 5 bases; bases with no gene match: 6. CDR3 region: CASSDGQGGSEAFF. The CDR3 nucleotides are TGTGCCAGCAGTGACGGACAGGGGGGGTCTGAAGCTTTCTTT.

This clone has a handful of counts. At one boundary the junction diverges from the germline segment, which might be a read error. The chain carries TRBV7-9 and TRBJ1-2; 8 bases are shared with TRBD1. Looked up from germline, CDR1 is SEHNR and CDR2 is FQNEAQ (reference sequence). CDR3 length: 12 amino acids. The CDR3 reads CASSQHGQGASF. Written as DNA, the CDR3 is TGTGCCAGCAGCCAACACGGCCAGGGGGCTTCCTTC.

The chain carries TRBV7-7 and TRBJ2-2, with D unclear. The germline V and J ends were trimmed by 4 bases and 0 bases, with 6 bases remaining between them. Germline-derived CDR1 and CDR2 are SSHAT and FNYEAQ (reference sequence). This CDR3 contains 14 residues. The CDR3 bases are TGTGCCAGCAGCTCCTCGGCGAACACCGGGGAGCTGTTTTTT. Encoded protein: CASSSSANTGELFF.

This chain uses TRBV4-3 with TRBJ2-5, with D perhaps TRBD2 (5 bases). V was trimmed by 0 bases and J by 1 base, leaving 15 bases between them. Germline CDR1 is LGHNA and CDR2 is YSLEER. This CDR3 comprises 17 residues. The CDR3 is CASSQDRFGVFQETQYF. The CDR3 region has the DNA TGCGCCAGCAGCCAAGACCGTTTCGGGGTTTTCCAAGAGACCCAGTACTTC.

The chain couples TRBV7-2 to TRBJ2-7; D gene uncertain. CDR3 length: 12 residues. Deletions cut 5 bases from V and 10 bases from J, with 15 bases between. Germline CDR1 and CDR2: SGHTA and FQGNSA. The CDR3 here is CASSPLAQYQYF. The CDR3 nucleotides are TGTGCCAGCAGCCCCTTAGCACAGTATCAGTACTTC.

The CDR3 sequence is CASSSMGGPRDTQYF. As DNA, the CDR3 is TGTGCCAGCAGCTCAATGGGGGGGCCAAGAGATACGCAGTATTTT. The V call is TRBV7-2, the J call TRBJ2-3; tentative D call: TRBD2 (7 bases). CDR1 is SGHTA and CDR2 is FQGNSA in the germline V gene. The V end was cut by 4 bases, the J end by 5 bases, with 16 bases between. The CDR3 has 15 residues. The full variable domain, its missing parts supplied by reference TRBV7-2 and TRBJ2-3, is GAGVSQSPSNKVTEKGKDVELRCDPISGHTALYWYRQSLGQGLEFLIYFQGNSAPDKSGLPSDRFSAERTGGSVSTLTIQRTQQEDSAVYLCASSSMGGPRDTQYFGPGTRLTVL.

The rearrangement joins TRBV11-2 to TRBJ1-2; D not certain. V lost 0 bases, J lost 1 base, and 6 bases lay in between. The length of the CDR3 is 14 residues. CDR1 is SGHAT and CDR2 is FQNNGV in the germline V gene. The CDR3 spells CASSLDDGNYGYTF. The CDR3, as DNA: TGTGCCAGCAGCTTAGATGACGGTAACTATGGCTACACCTTC.

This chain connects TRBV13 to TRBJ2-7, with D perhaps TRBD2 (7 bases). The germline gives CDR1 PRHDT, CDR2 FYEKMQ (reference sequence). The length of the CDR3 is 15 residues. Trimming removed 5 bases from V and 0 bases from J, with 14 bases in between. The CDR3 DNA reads TGTGCCAGCAGCCCACCGGGGGGCTCCTCCTACGAGCAGTACTTC. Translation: CASSPPGGSSYEQYF.

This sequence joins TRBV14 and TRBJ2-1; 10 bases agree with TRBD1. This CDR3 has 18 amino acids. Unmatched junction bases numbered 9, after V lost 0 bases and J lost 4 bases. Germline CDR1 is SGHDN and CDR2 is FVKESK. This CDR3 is CASSQDHNSDRGYNEQFF. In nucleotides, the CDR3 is TGTGCCAGCAGCCAAGATCATAATTCGGACAGGGGGTACAATGAGCAGTTCTTC. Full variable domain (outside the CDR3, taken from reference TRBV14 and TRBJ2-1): EAGVTQFPSHSVIEKGQTVTLRCDPISGHDNLYWYRRVMGKEIKFLLHFVKESKQDESGMPNNRFLAERTGGTYSTLKVQPAELEDSGVYFCASSQDHNSDRGYNEQFFGPGTRLTVL.

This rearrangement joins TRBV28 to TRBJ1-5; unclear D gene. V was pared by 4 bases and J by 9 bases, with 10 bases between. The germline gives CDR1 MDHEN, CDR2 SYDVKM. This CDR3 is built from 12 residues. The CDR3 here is CASSSPPRPQHF. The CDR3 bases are TGTGCCAGCAGTTCTCCTCCGAGGCCCCAGCATTTT. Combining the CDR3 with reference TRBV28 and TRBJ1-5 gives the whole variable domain DVKVTQSSRYLVKRTGEKVFLECVQDMDHENMFWYRQDPGLGLRLIYFSYDVKMKEKGDIPEGYSVSREKKERFSLILESASTNQTSMYLCASSSPPRPQHFGDGTRLSIL.

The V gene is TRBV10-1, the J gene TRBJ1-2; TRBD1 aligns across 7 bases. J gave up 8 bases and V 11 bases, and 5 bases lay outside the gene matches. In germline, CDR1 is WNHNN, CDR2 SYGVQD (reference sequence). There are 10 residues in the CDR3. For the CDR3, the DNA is TGCGCCTTTCAGGGGGACGGCTACACCTTC. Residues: CAFQGDGYTF.

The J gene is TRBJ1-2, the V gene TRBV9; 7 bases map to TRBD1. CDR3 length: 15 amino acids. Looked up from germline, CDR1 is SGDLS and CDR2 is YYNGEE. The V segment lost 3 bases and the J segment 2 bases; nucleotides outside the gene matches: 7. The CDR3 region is CASSADPTGNYGYTF. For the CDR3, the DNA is TGTGCCAGCAGCGCCGACCCGACAGGGAACTATGGCTACACCTTC.

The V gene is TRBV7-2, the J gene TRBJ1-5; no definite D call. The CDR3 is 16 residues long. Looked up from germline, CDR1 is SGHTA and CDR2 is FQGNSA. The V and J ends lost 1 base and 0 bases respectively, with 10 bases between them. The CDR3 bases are TGTGCCAGCAGCTTAGTAGGCTCCCGTAGCAATCAGCCCCAGCATTTT. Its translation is CASSLVGSRSNQPQHF.